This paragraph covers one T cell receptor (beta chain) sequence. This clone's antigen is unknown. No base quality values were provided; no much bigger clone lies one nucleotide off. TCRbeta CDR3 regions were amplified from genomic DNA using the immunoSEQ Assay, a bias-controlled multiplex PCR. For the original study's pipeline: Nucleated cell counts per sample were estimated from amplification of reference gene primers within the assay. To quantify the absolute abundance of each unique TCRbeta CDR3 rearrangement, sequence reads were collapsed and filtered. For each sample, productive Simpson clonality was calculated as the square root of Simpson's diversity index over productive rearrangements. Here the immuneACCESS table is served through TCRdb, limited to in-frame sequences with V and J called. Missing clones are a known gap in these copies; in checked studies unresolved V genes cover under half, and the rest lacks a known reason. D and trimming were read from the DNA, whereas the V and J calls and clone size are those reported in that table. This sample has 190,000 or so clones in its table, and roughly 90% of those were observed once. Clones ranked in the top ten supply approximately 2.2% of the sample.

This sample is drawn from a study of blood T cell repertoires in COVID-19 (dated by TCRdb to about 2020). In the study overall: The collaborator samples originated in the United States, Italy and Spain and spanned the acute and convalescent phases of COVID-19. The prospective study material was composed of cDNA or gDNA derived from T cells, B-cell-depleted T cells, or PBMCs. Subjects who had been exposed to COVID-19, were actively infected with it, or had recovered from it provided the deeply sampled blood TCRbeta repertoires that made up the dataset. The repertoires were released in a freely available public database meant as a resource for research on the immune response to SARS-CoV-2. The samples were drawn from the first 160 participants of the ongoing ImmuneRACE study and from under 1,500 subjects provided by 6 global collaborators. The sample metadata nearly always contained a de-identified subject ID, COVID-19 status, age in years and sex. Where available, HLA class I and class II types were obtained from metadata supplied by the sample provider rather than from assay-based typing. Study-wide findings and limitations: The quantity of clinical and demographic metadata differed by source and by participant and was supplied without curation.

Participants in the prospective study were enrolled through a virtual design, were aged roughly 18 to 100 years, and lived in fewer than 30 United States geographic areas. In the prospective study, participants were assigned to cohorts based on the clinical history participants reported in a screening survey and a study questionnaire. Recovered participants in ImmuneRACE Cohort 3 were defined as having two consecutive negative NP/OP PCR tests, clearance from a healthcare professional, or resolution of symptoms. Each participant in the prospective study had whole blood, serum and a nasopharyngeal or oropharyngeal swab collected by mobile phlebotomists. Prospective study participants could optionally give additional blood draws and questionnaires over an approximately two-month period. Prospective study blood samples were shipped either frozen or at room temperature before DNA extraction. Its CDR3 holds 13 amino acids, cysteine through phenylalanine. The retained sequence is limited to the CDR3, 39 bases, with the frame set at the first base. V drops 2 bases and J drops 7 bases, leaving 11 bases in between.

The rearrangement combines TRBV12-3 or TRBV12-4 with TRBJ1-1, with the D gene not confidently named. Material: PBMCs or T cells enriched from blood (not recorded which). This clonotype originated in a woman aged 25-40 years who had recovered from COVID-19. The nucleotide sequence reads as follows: TGTGCCAGCAGTTTAATGGGTAACTATGAAGCTTTCTTT. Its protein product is CASSLMGNYEAFF.